The rows below give T cell receptor beta chains drawn from one sample of a study of OX40 agonist ivuxolimab in advanced cancers. Measured with immunoSEQ multiplex PCR; TCRdb has only the in-frame clones, and not every one. The sample includes about 92,000 clones, about 91% of them seen just once. The sample consisted of CD4+ or CD8+ T cells sorted from blood, taken in a trial of the OX40 agonist ivuxolimab. These receptors all stem from an adult with an advanced solid tumor such as melanoma, head and neck, liver or kidney cancer. CDR3s include the opening cysteine and the closing phenylalanine or tryptophan. Each record gives: D gene, clone size, V gene, J gene, CDR3 DNA, CDR3 protein. A D gene is named only where the DNA matches it firmly. The size field is filled for only some rows; it gives once, few, many or a size class.

d_call: TRBD2; clone_size: -; v_call: TRBV15; j_call: TRBJ2-5; cdr3_nt: TGTGCCACCAGCACCACTAGCGGGAGGGCTTGGGAGACCCAGTACTTC; cdr3_aa: CATSTTSGRAWETQYF
d_call: TRBD2; clone_size: -; v_call: TRBV30; j_call: TRBJ2-7; cdr3_nt: TGTGCCTACTTAGGTCTAGCGGGAGTCTACGAGCAGTACTTC; cdr3_aa: CAYLGLAGVYEQYF
d_call: -; clone_size: -; v_call: TRBV19; j_call: TRBJ2-1; cdr3_nt: TGTGCCAGTAGTATGCCATCCAAAATGACACTTTACAATGAGCAGTTCTTC; cdr3_aa: CASSMPSKMTLYNEQFF
d_call: TRBD1; clone_size: -; v_call: TRBV6-6; j_call: TRBJ2-7; cdr3_nt: TGTGCCAGCAGTTACTCGATCCAGGGGGATCGTGGCGAGCAGTACTTC; cdr3_aa: CASSYSIQGDRGEQYF
d_call: -; clone_size: -; v_call: TRBV20-1; j_call: TRBJ2-7; cdr3_nt: TGCAGTGCCCTAGTATCCTACGAGCAGTACTTC; cdr3_aa: CSALVSYEQYF
d_call: -; clone_size: once; v_call: TRBV5-1; j_call: TRBJ2-1; cdr3_nt: TGCGCCAGCAGCTTGGGACAGCGCTACAATGAGCAGTTCTTC; cdr3_aa: CASSLGQRYNEQFF
d_call: -; clone_size: -; v_call: TRBV5-1; j_call: TRBJ2-3; cdr3_nt: TGCGCCAGCAGCTTATCAGCGGTCACAGATACGCAGTATTTT; cdr3_aa: CASSLSAVTDTQYF
d_call: -; clone_size: few; v_call: TRBV15; j_call: TRBJ2-2; cdr3_nt: TGTGCCACCAGTTCCTGGCAGGTTGTCGGGGAGCTGTTTTTT; cdr3_aa: CATSSWQVVGELFF
d_call: TRBD2; clone_size: -; v_call: TRBV18; j_call: TRBJ2-3; cdr3_nt: TGTGCCAGCTCACCACTCCCGGGGGGGAACACAGATACGCAGTATTTT; cdr3_aa: CASSPLPGGNTDTQYF
d_call: -; clone_size: -; v_call: TRBV29-1; j_call: TRBJ2-5; cdr3_nt: TGCAGCGTCATTTTAAGACAGGAACAGATCCAAGAGACCCAGTACTTC; cdr3_aa: CSVILRQEQIQETQYF
d_call: -; clone_size: -; v_call: TRBV27; j_call: TRBJ2-1; cdr3_nt: TGTGCCAGCAGAACCTATTTGGCGGGTGGAATGTACAATGAGCAGTTCTTC; cdr3_aa: CASRTYLAGGMYNEQFF
d_call: TRBD1; clone_size: once; v_call: TRBV29-1; j_call: TRBJ1-3; cdr3_nt: TGCAGCGCCCGACAGGGATCGGCTGGAAACACCATATATTTT; cdr3_aa: CSARQGSAGNTIYF
d_call: TRBD1; clone_size: once; v_call: TRBV5-1; j_call: TRBJ2-1; cdr3_nt: TGCGCCAGCAGCTCCGGGACAGGGGGATCCTACAATGAGCAGTTCTTC; cdr3_aa: CASSSGTGGSYNEQFF
d_call: -; clone_size: once; v_call: TRBV7-8; j_call: TRBJ2-7; cdr3_nt: TGTGCCAGCAGCTTATCAGGGGTTCCCTACGAGCAGTACTTC; cdr3_aa: CASSLSGVPYEQYF
d_call: TRBD2; clone_size: -; v_call: TRBV5-1; j_call: TRBJ2-3; cdr3_nt: TGCGCCAGCAGCTCGGGGGGATCTAGCACAGATACGCAGTATTTT; cdr3_aa: CASSSGGSSTDTQYF
d_call: TRBD2; clone_size: -; v_call: TRBV4-1; j_call: TRBJ2-5; cdr3_nt: TGCGCCAGCAGCCATTTCAGGACTAGAGAGCCGGAGACCCAGTACTTC; cdr3_aa: CASSHFRTREPETQYF
d_call: -; clone_size: once; v_call: TRBV11-2; j_call: TRBJ2-7; cdr3_nt: TGTGCCAGCAGCTTAGATCTTGTATCCTACGAGCAGTACTTC; cdr3_aa: CASSLDLVSYEQYF
d_call: -; clone_size: once; v_call: TRBV28; j_call: TRBJ2-7; cdr3_nt: TGTGCCAGCAGTTTATGGGGGGCAAAGGCCTACGAGCAGTACTTC; cdr3_aa: CASSLWGAKAYEQYF
d_call: -; clone_size: -; v_call: TRBV6-6; j_call: TRBJ1-1; cdr3_nt: TGTGCCAGCAGTCCGGCATGGGTTATGAACACTGAAGCTTTCTTT; cdr3_aa: CASSPAWVMNTEAFF
d_call: -; clone_size: -; v_call: TRBV19; j_call: TRBJ1-6; cdr3_nt: TGTGCCAGTAGTATAGGAGGTCTTCATAATTCACCCCTCCACTTT; cdr3_aa: CASSIGGLHNSPLHF
d_call: TRBD1; clone_size: -; v_call: TRBV4-2; j_call: TRBJ1-6; cdr3_nt: TGTGCCAGCAGCCAAGAGACAGGGGTCAATTCACCCCTCCACTTT; cdr3_aa: CASSQETGVNSPLHF
d_call: TRBD2; clone_size: -; v_call: TRBV19; j_call: TRBJ2-1; cdr3_nt: TGTGCCAGTATGGGGGGGAGCTCCTACAATGAGCAGTTCTTC; cdr3_aa: CASMGGSSYNEQFF
d_call: TRBD2; clone_size: -; v_call: TRBV4-1; j_call: TRBJ2-5; cdr3_nt: TGCGCCAGCAGCCGCCAACGGACTAGCGGGACGGGGGGGGAGACCCAGTACTTC; cdr3_aa: CASSRQRTSGTGGETQYF
d_call: -; clone_size: -; v_call: TRBV7-2; j_call: TRBJ1-3; cdr3_nt: TGTGCCAGCAGCTTAGCGGCCGGGGCTGGAAACACCATATATTTT; cdr3_aa: CASSLAAGAGNTIYF
d_call: TRBD1; clone_size: -; v_call: TRBV6-1; j_call: TRBJ2-5; cdr3_nt: TGTGCCAGCAGTGAAAGCAGGGGGGAGACCCAGTACTTC; cdr3_aa: CASSESRGETQYF
d_call: TRBD2; clone_size: -; v_call: TRBV11-2; j_call: TRBJ2-7; cdr3_nt: TGTGCCAGCAGCTTAGATGGGAGGGCCCTCGAGCAGTACTTC; cdr3_aa: CASSLDGRALEQYF
d_call: TRBD2; clone_size: -; v_call: TRBV11-3; j_call: TRBJ2-1; cdr3_nt: TGTGCCAGCAGCTTAGGGGTAGCGGGAGGGTCTGCCTACAATGAGCAGTTCTTC; cdr3_aa: CASSLGVAGGSAYNEQFF
d_call: -; clone_size: -; v_call: TRBV7-2; j_call: TRBJ1-5; cdr3_nt: TGTGCCAGCAGCTTCGGACCCAATCAGCCCCAGCATTTT; cdr3_aa: CASSFGPNQPQHF
d_call: -; clone_size: -; v_call: TRBV6-5; j_call: TRBJ1-4; cdr3_nt: TGTGCCAGCAGTTACTCAGGTGAAAAACTGTTTTTT; cdr3_aa: CASSYSGEKLFF
d_call: -; clone_size: few; v_call: TRBV4-3; j_call: TRBJ2-5; cdr3_nt: TGCGCCAGCAGCCAAGGACTACCTAGAAAGACCCAGTACTTC; cdr3_aa: CASSQGLPRKTQYF
d_call: TRBD1; clone_size: once; v_call: TRBV6-6; j_call: TRBJ2-7; cdr3_nt: TGTGCCAGCAGTTACCGGACAGGACGTTCGCCCTACGAGCAGTACTTC; cdr3_aa: CASSYRTGRSPYEQYF
d_call: TRBD1; clone_size: -; v_call: TRBV28; j_call: TRBJ1-1; cdr3_nt: TGTGCCAGCAGTTTTGTGGGACAGCACCTCTCGAACACTGAAGCTTTCTTT; cdr3_aa: CASSFVGQHLSNTEAFF
d_call: TRBD1; clone_size: -; v_call: TRBV18; j_call: TRBJ2-2; cdr3_nt: TGTGCCAGCTGCCGGACAGGGAACACCGGGGAGCTGTTTTTT; cdr3_aa: CASCRTGNTGELFF
d_call: -; clone_size: -; v_call: TRBV15; j_call: TRBJ1-2; cdr3_nt: TGTGCCACCAGCAGAGAGGGAAACTATGGCTACACCTTC; cdr3_aa: CATSREGNYGYTF
d_call: TRBD2; clone_size: -; v_call: TRBV5-6; j_call: TRBJ2-2; cdr3_nt: TGTGCCAGCAGCTCTGGACTAGCCTACGCCGGGGAGCTGTTTTTT; cdr3_aa: CASSSGLAYAGELFF
d_call: -; clone_size: -; v_call: TRBV7-8; j_call: TRBJ2-5; cdr3_nt: TGTGCCAGCAGCCTAGGAAAGGAGACCCAGTACTTC; cdr3_aa: CASSLGKETQYF
d_call: -; clone_size: -; v_call: TRBV7-9; j_call: TRBJ2-5; cdr3_nt: TGTGCCAGCAGCTTAGGGGCAGGGACGTACCAAGAGACCCAGTACTTC; cdr3_aa: CASSLGAGTYQETQYF
d_call: TRBD1; clone_size: -; v_call: TRBV18; j_call: TRBJ2-7; cdr3_nt: TGTGCCAGCTCACGCGCCCCCCGGGACAGGGGGTACGAGCAGTACTTC; cdr3_aa: CASSRAPRDRGYEQYF
d_call: -; clone_size: -; v_call: TRBV6-6; j_call: TRBJ2-3; cdr3_nt: TGTGCCAGCGGCCTTACACAGGGCCTCACAGATACGCAGTATTTT; cdr3_aa: CASGLTQGLTDTQYF
d_call: -; clone_size: -; v_call: TRBV18; j_call: TRBJ1-1; cdr3_nt: TGTGCCAGCTCACCACAGGGTTTTTCGAACACTGAAGCTTTCTTT; cdr3_aa: CASSPQGFSNTEAFF
d_call: -; clone_size: -; v_call: TRBV5-6; j_call: TRBJ2-2; cdr3_nt: TGTGCCAGCAGCTTGGGACAGCGCACCGGGGAGCTGTTTTTT; cdr3_aa: CASSLGQRTGELFF
d_call: TRBD1; clone_size: -; v_call: TRBV6-6; j_call: TRBJ1-2; cdr3_nt: TGTGCCAGCAGTTATTCCAACAGGGGAGGCTACACCTTC; cdr3_aa: CASSYSNRGGYTF
d_call: TRBD1; clone_size: -; v_call: TRBV19; j_call: TRBJ2-7; cdr3_nt: TGTGCCAGTAGCACCGGGGACAGGGTAACCTACGAGCAGTACTTC; cdr3_aa: CASSTGDRVTYEQYF
d_call: -; clone_size: -; v_call: TRBV7-8; j_call: TRBJ2-7; cdr3_nt: TGTGCCAGCAGCTTGGGGGTTGTTAACGAGCAGTACTTC; cdr3_aa: CASSLGVVNEQYF
d_call: TRBD2; clone_size: -; v_call: TRBV9; j_call: TRBJ2-5; cdr3_nt: TGTGCCAGCAGCGTTGCCGCGGGGAATAGCGGGAGGCTCGAGACCCAGTACTTC; cdr3_aa: CASSVAAGNSGRLETQYF
d_call: TRBD2; clone_size: -; v_call: TRBV5-1; j_call: TRBJ2-3; cdr3_nt: TGCGCCAGCAGCTGGGTCGGGGAGGGAACAGATACGCAGTATTTT; cdr3_aa: CASSWVGEGTDTQYF
d_call: TRBD1; clone_size: -; v_call: TRBV6-6; j_call: TRBJ2-7; cdr3_nt: TGTGCCAGCAGGGGACAGGGGGTCTACGAGCAGTACTTC; cdr3_aa: CASRGQGVYEQYF
d_call: -; clone_size: -; v_call: TRBV2; j_call: TRBJ2-1; cdr3_nt: TGTGCCAGCAGGAGGGACGGAAGCTACAATGAGCAGTTCTTC; cdr3_aa: CASRRDGSYNEQFF
d_call: TRBD1; clone_size: -; v_call: TRBV7-9; j_call: TRBJ2-7; cdr3_nt: TGTGCCAGCAGCCAAGCGACAGGGGGCAATTACGAGCAGTACTTC; cdr3_aa: CASSQATGGNYEQYF
d_call: -; clone_size: -; v_call: TRBV5-1; j_call: TRBJ2-5; cdr3_nt: TGCGCCAGCAGCTTGGGGGGAGTTGGAGAGACCCAGTACTTC; cdr3_aa: CASSLGGVGETQYF
d_call: TRBD2; clone_size: -; v_call: TRBV5-1; j_call: TRBJ2-2; cdr3_nt: TGCGCCAGCAGCTTGTCACTAGCGGGAGGGCCGGGCACCGGGGAGCTGTTTTTT; cdr3_aa: CASSLSLAGGPGTGELFF
d_call: TRBD1; clone_size: -; v_call: TRBV11-3; j_call: TRBJ2-5; cdr3_nt: TGTGCCAGCAGCGCCCGACAGGGGAGCTCCGAGACCCAGTACTTC; cdr3_aa: CASSARQGSSETQYF
d_call: -; clone_size: -; v_call: TRBV2; j_call: TRBJ1-2; cdr3_nt: TGTGCCAGCAGTGGAGGGATCGGGGCTGGCTACACCTTC; cdr3_aa: CASSGGIGAGYTF
d_call: -; clone_size: -; v_call: TRBV4-1; j_call: TRBJ1-5; cdr3_nt: TGCGCCAGCAGCCAAGAGAGGGACACCTCGACCCAGCATTTT; cdr3_aa: CASSQERDTSTQHF